This is a list of T cell receptor beta chains from one sample in a study of shared clonotypes between healthy human individuals. TCRdb's table, derived via immunoSEQ multiplex PCR, lists solely in-frame clones and lacks some. The repertoire holds about 680,000 clones, about 90% seen once, with 20% to 25% in the top ten. The sequencing input was naive CD8+ T cells sorted from blood. The receptors shown here come from a man between 25 and 39 years old in good health. Both conserved end residues are part of each CDR3. D genes are given only for firm matches. Size tells how often a clone was seen (once, few, many) or the class of an expanded clone, and some rows leave it out.

j_gene | v_gene | abundance | d_gene | CDR3aa | CDR3nt
TRBJ2-1 | TRBV6-6 | . | TRBD2 | CATGLAGVTSYNEQFF | TGTGCCACTGGACTAGCGGGAGTTACGTCCTACAATGAGCAGTTCTTC
TRBJ2-7 | TRBV19 | . | . | CASSIHREFNEQYF | TGTGCCAGTAGTATCCATCGGGAGTTCAACGAGCAGTACTTC
TRBJ1-1 | TRBV4-2 | . | TRBD1 | CASSLTGAAEAFF | TGTGCCAGCAGCTTAACAGGGGCTGCTGAAGCTTTCTTT
TRBJ2-5 | TRBV11-2 | . | . | CASTSFERGQETQYF | TGTGCCAGCACTTCCTTTGAGAGGGGCCAAGAGACCCAGTACTTC
TRBJ1-5 | TRBV5-6 | . | . | CASSLADSFSNQPQHF | TGTGCCAGCAGCTTGGCCGACAGCTTTTCCAATCAGCCCCAGCATTTT
TRBJ2-7 | TRBV29-1 | . | TRBD2 | CSVSAGAPYEQYF | TGCAGCGTTAGTGCGGGAGCTCCCTACGAGCAGTACTTC
TRBJ2-7 | TRBV7-9 | . | TRBD1 | CASSYTGVEQYF | TGTGCCAGCAGTTATACAGGGGTCGAGCAGTACTTC
TRBJ2-7 | TRBV5-6 | . | . | CASSFPGSPPDEQYF | TGTGCCAGCAGCTTCCCTGGGAGCCCCCCCGACGAGCAGTACTTC
TRBJ1-1 | TRBV25-1 | . | . | CASSPGNTEAFF | TGTGCCAGCAGTCCAGGGAACACTGAAGCTTTCTTT
TRBJ2-3 | TRBV7-6 | . | TRBD2 | CASSLAGTSEIVTDTQYF | TGTGCCAGCAGCTTAGCGGGGACTAGCGAGATAGTCACAGATACGCAGTATTTT
TRBJ2-5 | TRBV9 | few | TRBD2 | CASSVALADETQYF | TGTGCCAGCAGCGTAGCTCTAGCGGACGAGACCCAGTACTTC
TRBJ2-7 | TRBV5-5 | . | . | CASSLVPGSYEQYF | TGTGCCAGCAGCTTGGTGCCCGGATCCTACGAGCAGTACTTC
TRBJ2-7 | TRBV27 | . | . | CASSPPRADSYEQYF | TGTGCCAGCAGTCCACCGCGGGCCGACTCCTACGAGCAGTACTTC
TRBJ2-2 | TRBV29-1 | . | . | CSVSGVENFDANTGELFF | TGCAGCGTTTCCGGGGTTGAGAACTTTGACGCGAACACCGGGGAGCTGTTTTTT
TRBJ1-1 | TRBV30 | . | . | CAWSEGSTEAFF | TGTGCCTGGAGTGAGGGAAGTACTGAAGCTTTCTTT
TRBJ2-7 | TRBV6-1 | . | TRBD1 | CASSEARQGASYEQYF | TGTGCCAGCAGTGAAGCGAGACAGGGGGCGAGCTACGAGCAGTACTTC
TRBJ2-2 | TRBV5-6 | . | . | CASSSTGSVSGELFF | TGTGCCAGCAGCTCTACAGGGAGTGTTTCCGGGGAGCTGTTTTTT
TRBJ1-5 | TRBV27 | . | TRBD1 | CASSLLAGGFDQPQHF | TGTGCCAGCAGTTTATTGGCAGGGGGATTTGATCAGCCCCAGCATTTT
TRBJ2-2 | TRBV27 | . | TRBD2 | CASSSDTYGGGERTGELFF | TGTGCCAGCAGTTCCGACACTTACGGCGGGGGAGAGAGAACCGGGGAGCTGTTTTTT
TRBJ2-1 | TRBV29-1 | . | TRBD1 | CSASQGAAASGHRNNEQFF | TGCAGCGCCTCACAGGGGGCCGCGGCTAGCGGACACCGCAACAATGAGCAGTTCTTC
TRBJ1-5 | TRBV5-6 | . | TRBD1 | CASSFGTANQPQHF | TGTGCCAGCAGCTTCGGGACAGCAAATCAGCCCCAGCATTTT
TRBJ2-6 | TRBV9 | once | . | CASTLPSSGANVLTF | TGTGCCAGCACCCTACCCTCTTCTGGGGCCAACGTCCTGACTTTC
TRBJ2-1 | TRBV7-6 | few | TRBD2 | CASSPRTSGRYNEQFF | TGTGCCAGCAGCCCTCGGACTAGCGGGAGGTACAATGAGCAGTTCTTC
TRBJ2-1 | TRBV11-2 | . | TRBD2 | CASSSFQTSGRGHEQFF | TGTGCCAGCAGCTCGTTTCAGACTAGCGGGAGAGGTCATGAGCAGTTCTTC
TRBJ2-2 | TRBV6-4 | . | . | CASSTDTSPGELFF | TGTGCCAGCTCGACCGACACCTCTCCCGGGGAGCTGTTTTTT
TRBJ2-1 | TRBV7-3 | once | TRBD2 | CASSSPSGRSSYNEQFF | TGTGCCAGCAGCTCCCCAAGCGGGAGGAGCTCCTACAATGAGCAGTTCTTC
TRBJ2-2 | TRBV29-1 | . | . | CSVELRGAGNTGELFF | TGCAGCGTTGAGTTGCGAGGGGCTGGGAACACCGGGGAGCTGTTTTTT
TRBJ1-2 | TRBV5-1 | . | . | CASSPTQGKHYGYTF | TGCGCCAGCAGCCCCACTCAGGGGAAGCATTATGGCTACACCTTC
TRBJ2-7 | TRBV11-2 | once | TRBD2 | CASSFSGLADVSYEQYF | TGTGCCAGCAGCTTCTCGGGACTAGCGGACGTCTCCTACGAGCAGTACTTC
TRBJ2-4 | TRBV4-1 | . | . | CASSHLAQGGNIQYF | TGCGCCAGCAGCCATTTGGCCCAGGGCGGAAACATTCAGTACTTC
TRBJ2-7 | TRBV5-1 | . | . | CASSSGPKYEQYF | TGCGCCAGCAGCTCCGGACCCAAATACGAGCAGTACTTC